These T cell receptor beta chains were read from a single sample in a study of vaccination and CD4 T cells after COVID-19. These receptors have no identified antigens. Via MiXCR, TCRdb re-called the PCR reads, giving one row per CDR3 protein. The sample lists roughly 10,000 distinct CDR3 sequences; more than 25% were seen once. The specimen sequenced was CD4+ T cells from blood, cultured in vitro. The receptors were sampled from a human donor in good health. The CDR3 runs from the conserved cysteine through the conserved F or W. The D gene is left open where the match is weak. Clone size is given for some rows only: seen once, a few or many times, or a class if the clone is expanded.

clone_size | j_call | v_call | d_call | cdr3_aa | cdr3_nt
few | TRBJ2-6 | TRBV15 | - | CATSRDPVKSSGANVLTF | TGTGCCACCAGCAGAGATCCTGTTAAGAGCTCTGGGGCCAACGTCCTGACTTTC
few | TRBJ1-3 | TRBV28 | - | CASTGPARDTIYF | TGTGCCAGCACAGGCCCCGCTAGAGACACCATATATTTT
few | TRBJ1-1 | TRBV2 | - | CASSELGRLRFF | TGTGCCAGCAGTGAGTTGGGCCGTTTGCGGTTCTTT
- | TRBJ2-3 | TRBV20-1 | TRBD2 | CSAIPQRDPTDTQYF | TGCAGTGCCATTCCCCAGCGGGACCCCACAGATACGCAGTATTTT
few | TRBJ1-2 | TRBV28 | TRBD1 | CASIPGGGSHYGYTF | TGTGCCAGCATCCCAGGGGGAGGGAGTCACTATGGCTACACCTTC
few | TRBJ1-6 | TRBV28 | TRBD1 | CASITGTGGLLNSPLHF | TGTGCCAGCATCACTGGGACAGGGGGCCTCCTTAATTCACCCCTCCACTTT
- | TRBJ2-1 | TRBV4-2 | - | CASSQDGVGGTNEQFF | TGTGCCAGCAGCCAAGATGGGGTAGGGGGGACCAATGAGCAGTTCTTC
- | TRBJ2-5 | TRBV20-1 | TRBD1 | CSAPGGQETQYF | TGCAGTGCTCCAGGGGGCCAAGAGACCCAGTACTTC
- | TRBJ2-3 | TRBV7-3 | TRBD2 | CASSLLAGYTDTQYF | TGTGCCAGCAGCTTACTAGCGGGGTACACAGATACGCAGTATTTT
once | TRBJ1-1 | TRBV9 | - | CASSVGPRTNTEAFF | TGTGCCAGCAGCGTAGGACCCAGGACGAACACTGAAGCTTTCTTT
medium-sized | TRBJ2-7 | TRBV15 | TRBD1 | CATSRSWTGSSYEQYF | TGTGCCACCAGCAGATCTTGGACAGGGAGCTCCTACGAGCAGTACTTC
- | TRBJ2-5 | TRBV29-1 | - | CSAEDRGGGETQYF | TGCAGCGCTGAAGACCGCGGGGGCGGGGAGACCCAGTACTTC
- | TRBJ2-3 | TRBV19 | - | CASSIDPVADTQYF | TGTGCCAGTAGTATAGACCCAGTGGCAGATACGCAGTATTTT
few | TRBJ1-5 | TRBV28 | - | CASGGNSNQPQHF | TGTGCCAGCGGCGGTAACAGCAATCAGCCCCAGCATTTT
few | TRBJ2-3 | TRBV7-2 | TRBD2 | CASSPAGGGDTQYF | TGTGCCAGCAGCCCAGCGGGAGGGGGAGATACGCAGTATTTT
- | TRBJ2-1 | TRBV6-2/TRBV6-3 | TRBD2 | CASSYGAGVSDEQFF | TGTGCCAGCAGTTACGGGGCGGGAGTCTCCGATGAGCAGTTCTTC
- | TRBJ2-2 | TRBV5-4 | - | CASSLFSLPGELFF | TGTGCCAGCAGCTTGTTCAGCCTACCCGGGGAGCTGTTTTTT
- | TRBJ2-3 | TRBV20-1 | TRBD2 | CSARDFSGPTDTQYF | TGCAGTGCTAGAGATTTTAGCGGGCCTACAGATACGCAGTATTTT
- | TRBJ2-1 | TRBV27 | - | CASSSTSGRTYNEQFF | TGTGCCAGCAGTTCGACAAGCGGGCGAACCTACAATGAGCAGTTCTTC
few | TRBJ2-6 | TRBV7-3 | - | CASSLMGGANVLTF | TGTGCCAGCAGCTTAATGGGCGGGGCCAACGTCCTGACTTTC
- | TRBJ2-7 | TRBV5-4 | - | CASSLGLGRDYEQYF | TGTGCCAGCAGCTTGGGTTTGGGCCGAGACTACGAGCAGTACTTC
once | TRBJ2-7 | TRBV7-2 | - | CASSSGGGGRIYEQYF | TGTGCCAGCAGTTCAGGCGGAGGGGGCCGTATCTACGAGCAGTACTTC
- | TRBJ2-1 | TRBV7-9 | - | CASSPKRRIGNEQFF | TGTGCCAGCAGCCCCAAGAGGAGGATAGGCAATGAGCAGTTCTTC
few | TRBJ2-7 | TRBV7-2 | TRBD1 | CASSLGPGQGIDEQYF | TGTGCCAGCAGCTTGGGGCCGGGACAGGGTATAGACGAGCAGTACTTC
medium-sized | TRBJ1-1 | TRBV20-1 | - | CSASFMNTEAFF | TGCAGTGCTAGTTTCATGAACACTGAAGCTTTCTTT
- | TRBJ2-3 | TRBV10-3 | TRBD1 | CAIRKGQGLGDTQYF | TGTGCCATCAGGAAGGGACAGGGCTTGGGAGATACGCAGTATTTT
- | TRBJ2-3 | TRBV28 | TRBD2 | CASIGTSGLDTQYF | TGTGCCAGCATCGGGACTAGCGGACTAGATACGCAGTATTTT
medium-sized | TRBJ1-2 | TRBV7-2 | - | CASSLLAGRGYTF | TGTGCCAGCAGCTTATTGGCAGGGAGAGGCTACACCTTC
large | TRBJ1-6 | TRBV9 | - | CASSAQLTYNSPLHF | TGTGCCAGCAGCGCACAGCTCACCTATAATTCACCCCTCCACTTT
medium-sized | TRBJ1-5 | TRBV15 | - | CATSRTPRGVSDQPQHF | TGTGCCACCAGCAGAACCCCCCGGGGAGTGAGTGATCAGCCCCAGCATTTT
few | TRBJ2-7 | TRBV28 | TRBD2 | CASPGGGSGSYEQYF | TGTGCCAGCCCCGGAGGCGGGAGTGGTTCCTACGAGCAGTACTTC
few | TRBJ2-1 | TRBV7-2 | TRBD2 | CASSLGTSGSYNEQFF | TGTGCCAGCAGCTTAGGGACTAGCGGGTCCTACAATGAGCAGTTCTTC
- | TRBJ2-7 | TRBV4-2 | - | CASSQDSGGGAYEQYF | TGTGCCAGCAGCCAAGACTCAGGAGGGGGCGCATACGAGCAGTACTTC
- | TRBJ2-7 | TRBV20-1 | TRBD2 | CSASGGGSYEQYF | TGCAGTGCCAGTGGGGGGGGTTCCTACGAGCAGTACTTC
few | TRBJ1-1 | TRBV7-8 | TRBD1 | CASSSRQGYSAFF | TGTGCCAGCAGCTCTAGACAGGGGTATTCGGCTTTCTTT
- | TRBJ2-1 | TRBV6-2/TRBV6-3 | TRBD2 | CASRAALPGTSGLIYNEQFF | TGTGCCAGCAGAGCGGCCCTGCCGGGGACTAGCGGGCTTATCTACAATGAGCAGTTCTTC
few | TRBJ2-4 | TRBV20-1 | - | CSARSSGAKNIQYF | TGCAGTGCTAGATCGTCGGGAGCCAAAAACATTCAGTACTTC
- | TRBJ1-2 | TRBV27 | TRBD1 | CASSLSRGRGRNYGYTF | TGTGCCAGCAGTTTAAGTAGGGGGCGTGGGCGTAACTATGGCTACACCTTC
few | TRBJ2-7 | TRBV2 | TRBD2 | CASILAGGYEQYF | TGTGCCAGCATACTAGCGGGAGGGTACGAGCAGTACTTC
few | TRBJ2-5 | TRBV11-1 | TRBD1 | CASSPGQGEETQYF | TGTGCCAGCAGCCCGGGACAGGGGGAAGAGACCCAGTACTTC
few | TRBJ1-3 | TRBV27 | - | CASSAWDGYSGNTIYF | TGTGCCAGCAGTGCCTGGGACGGCTACTCTGGAAACACCATATATTTT
medium-sized | TRBJ1-5 | TRBV20-1 | - | CSARDLPDREPQHF | TGCAGTGCTAGAGATCTGCCGGACAGAGAGCCCCAGCATTTT
- | TRBJ2-7 | TRBV20-1 | TRBD2 | CSASPSGYEQYF | TGCAGTGCTAGCCCTAGCGGCTACGAGCAGTACTTC
few | TRBJ2-1 | TRBV20-1 | TRBD1 | CSAHTGDSYNEQFF | TGCAGTGCCCACACAGGGGACTCCTACAATGAGCAGTTCTTC
- | TRBJ1-4 | TRBV20-1 | - | CSARDRTGNEKLFF | TGCAGTGCTAGAGATCGGACGGGGAATGAAAAACTGTTTTTT
- | TRBJ1-2 | TRBV7-9 | - | CASSLNQGHGYTF | TGTGCCAGCAGCTTAAACCAGGGGCATGGCTACACCTTC
few | TRBJ2-2 | TRBV20-1 | - | CSASEGGSTGELFF | TGCAGTGCTTCGGAGGGAGGCAGCACCGGGGAGCTGTTTTTT
medium-sized | TRBJ1-5 | TRBV6-1 | - | CASRTELYSNQPQHF | TGTGCCAGCAGAACTGAATTGTATAGCAATCAGCCCCAGCATTTT
- | TRBJ2-1 | TRBV10-3 | TRBD1 | CATRQGPPNEQFF | TGTGCCACCCGACAGGGTCCTCCCAATGAGCAGTTCTTC
- | TRBJ1-1 | TRBV5-8 | TRBD1 | CASSFGRGMNTEAFF | TGTGCCAGCAGCTTTGGCAGGGGGATGAACACTGAAGCTTTCTTT
few | TRBJ1-2 | TRBV19 | - | CASSIFSAVNYGYTF | TGTGCCAGTAGTATATTTTCGGCAGTTAACTATGGCTACACCTTC
few | TRBJ2-7 | TRBV20-1 | TRBD2 | CSARIAGAPFEQYF | TGCAGTGCTAGAATAGCGGGAGCTCCCTTCGAGCAGTACTTC
- | TRBJ2-1 | TRBV11-3 | TRBD2 | CASSLGLAGVHEQFF | TGTGCCAGCAGCTTGGGACTAGCGGGAGTCCATGAGCAGTTCTTC
- | TRBJ2-5 | TRBV30 | TRBD2 | CAWGTSASGTQYF | TGTGCCTGGGGGACTAGCGCAAGTGGGACCCAGTACTTC
few | TRBJ2-5 | TRBV6-1 | TRBD1 | CATQDRGRLETQYF | TGTGCCACCCAGGACAGGGGGCGCCTGGAGACCCAGTACTTC
few | TRBJ2-5 | TRBV27 | TRBD2 | CASSLGIAGGSGTQYF | TGTGCCAGCAGTTTAGGGATAGCGGGAGGGTCGGGGACCCAGTACTTC
few | TRBJ2-5 | TRBV10-3 | TRBD1 | CAISRDRATETQYF | TGTGCCATCAGTCGGGACAGGGCCACGGAGACCCAGTACTTC
- | TRBJ2-3 | TRBV6-5 | - | CASSYTSTDTQYF | TGTGCCAGCAGTTACACCTCTACAGATACGCAGTATTTT